Presented here are 5 T cell receptor beta chains from one specimen sequenced in a study of cytomegalovirus exposure and HLA in healthy donors. 60 Vbeta and 13 Jbeta primers were used in PCR. Clones were sequenced by immunoSEQ multiplex PCR, and TCRdb holds only the in-frame ones, with some missing. The sample lists 95,000 to 150,000 clones, around 80% occurring once. Sequenced: PBMCs. The receptors were sampled from a middle-aged woman in good health and CMV-seropositive.

V usage is TRBV6-5 and J usage is TRBJ2-1; 9 bases align to TRBD2. CDR1 is MNHEY, CDR2 SVGAGI, per germline. CDR3 length: 16 amino acids. Germline trimming cut 0 bases from V and 7 bases from J; bases unmatched to any gene: 7. The CDR3 spells CASSYSMRGGRNEQFF. In DNA form, the CDR3 reads TGTGCCAGCAGTTACTCGATGCGGGGGGGCCGGAATGAGCAGTTCTTC.

This rearrangement joins TRBV19 to TRBJ2-7, with 7 positions matching TRBD1. V dropped 10 bases and J dropped 2; count of bases not matched to a gene: 8. CDR3 length equals 13 residues. The germline V gene has CDR1 LNHDA and CDR2 SQIVND (reference sequence). The DNA of the CDR3 is TGTGCCACCAGCGAGGGGGCGACCTACGAGCAGTACTTC. It specifies CATSEGATYEQYF.

The rearrangement joins TRBV10-3 to TRBJ1-2, with 8 bases aligning to TRBD1. V lost 10 bases and J lost 6; bases outside the gene matches: 4. There are 11 residues in the CDR3. Germline V gene lookup returns CDR1 ENHRY and CDR2 SYGVKD. CDR3 sequence reads: CATRGRDGYTF. The CDR3 bases are TGTGCCACCAGGGGGCGTGATGGCTACACCTTC.

The rearrangement uses TRBV5-5 and TRBJ2-3; no clear D. This CDR3 spans 14 amino acids. V was cut by 2 bases and J by 1 base, with 8 bases left in between. CDR1 SGHKS and CDR2 YYEKEE come from the germline V gene (reference sequence). CDR3 residues: CASSLAIGTDTQYF. The CDR3 DNA reads TGTGCCAGCAGCTTAGCGATAGGCACAGATACGCAGTATTTT.

This chain connects TRBV13 to TRBJ2-7, with a weak D call TRBD2 (6 bases). Germline V lookup: CDR1 PRHDT, CDR2 FYEKMQ (reference sequence). The V end was cut by 2 bases, the J end by 3 bases, with 11 bases between. This CDR3 comprises 14 residues. The CDR3 protein is CASSLSGSGYEQYF. DNA of the CDR3: TGTGCCAGCAGCTTAAGTGGTAGCGGCTACGAGCAGTACTTC. Together with reference TRBV13 and TRBJ2-7, the CDR3 gives the full variable domain: AAGVIQSPRHLIKEKRETATLKCYPIPRHDTVYWYQQGPGQDPQFLISFYEKMQSDKGSIPDRFSAQQFSDYHSELNMSSLELGDSALYFCASSLSGSGYEQYFGPGTRLTVT.